These 11 T cell receptor beta chains were sequenced from one sample in a study of blood T cell repertoires in COVID-19. Clones were read by immunoSEQ multiplex PCR, and TCRdb kept only the in-frame ones, dropping some. This table holds some 71,000 clones, approximately 90% found once. Sequenced sample: peripheral blood. These receptors all come from a man under 40 with acute or convalescent COVID-19.

The chain has TRBV2 and TRBJ1-2; maybe TRBD1 (5 bases). The V and J ends lost 9 bases and 4 bases respectively, with 24 bases between them. Germline values: CDR1 SNHLY, CDR2 FYNNEI. This CDR3 region has 16 residues. The CDR3 DNA sequence: TGTGCCAGTACGAGCTCTAGGACACCCCCATCCTATGGCTACACCTTC. This encodes CASTSSRTPPSYGYTF. Together with reference TRBV2 and TRBJ1-2, the CDR3 gives the full variable domain: EPEVTQTPSHQVTQMGQEVILRCVPISNHLYFYWYRQILGQKVEFLVSFYNNEISEKSEIFDDQFSVERPDGSNFTLKIRSTKLEDSAMYFCASTSSRTPPSYGYTFGSGTRLTVV.

The V gene is TRBV6-6, the J gene TRBJ2-1; TRBD1 aligns across 9 bases. Germline V lookup: CDR1 MNHNY, CDR2 SVGAGI (reference sequence). The CDR3 totals 15 residues. With V trimmed by 6 bases and J by 6 bases, 9 bases remained unmatched. The CDR3 protein is CASSSPGQGINEQFF. The DNA for the CDR3 is TGTGCCAGCAGCTCCCCGGGACAGGGTATCAATGAGCAGTTCTTC.

This chain joins TRBV3-1 (or the pseudogene TRBV3-2) and TRBJ1-4; 7 nucleotides align to TRBD1. The CDR3 has 15 amino acids. Germline V lookup: CDR1 LGHDT, CDR2 YNNKEL (reference sequence). V was clipped by 4 bases and J by 8 bases; unmatched bases: 10. The CDR3 reads CASSRRTGVGEKLFF. The DNA for the CDR3 is TGTGCCAGCAGCCGACGGACAGGAGTTGGGGAAAAACTGTTTTTT.

The chain recombines TRBV11-2 with TRBJ1-2, with D tentatively TRBD1 (5 bases). CDR1 is SGHAT, CDR2 FQNNGV, per germline. The CDR3 covers 15 residues. The germline V and J ends were trimmed by 4 bases and 1 base, with 13 bases remaining between them. CDR3 sequence (DNA): TGTGCCAGCAGCTCGGGGGACGGCATTAACTATGGCTACACCTTC. It codes for CASSSGDGINYGYTF.

The rearrangement joins TRBV19 to TRBJ1-5; TRBD1 agrees at 9 bases. This CDR3 contains 14 residues. Per germline, CDR1 LNHDA and CDR2 SQIVND (reference sequence). Trimming removed 5 bases from V and 7 bases from J; junction bases left unmatched: 6. CDR3 loop: CASSGDRERQPQHF. CDR3 bases: TGTGCCAGTAGTGGGGACAGGGAGAGACAGCCCCAGCATTTT.

The chain is built from TRBV7-8 and TRBJ1-2; the match to TRBD1 covers 8 bases. CDR1 SGHVS and CDR2 FQNEAQ come from the germline V gene. Losses at the gene ends were 6 bases for V and 4 bases for J; bases not matched to a gene: 10. This CDR3 has 15 residues. The CDR3 sequence: CASRALDREVYGYTF. CDR3 coding DNA: TGTGCCAGCAGGGCCCTGGACAGGGAAGTCTATGGCTACACCTTC.

The gene calls are TRBV7-9 and TRBJ2-1, with 8 bases matching TRBD2. The CDR3 sequence is 15 residues long. Per germline, CDR1 SEHNR and CDR2 FQNEAQ (reference sequence). Trimming took 0 bases from V and 6 from J; bases not matched to a gene: 4. This chain's CDR3 is CASSLASGVGNEQFF. CDR3 nucleotide sequence: TGTGCCAGCAGCTTAGCTAGCGGGGTCGGCAATGAGCAGTTCTTC.

The chain combines TRBV5-1 with TRBJ2-4, with D tentatively TRBD2 (6 bases). V was trimmed by 2 bases and J by 5 bases, leaving 14 bases between them. CDR1 is SGHRS, CDR2 YFSETQ, per germline. This CDR3 has 15 amino acids. The CDR3 nucleotides read TGCGCCAGCAGCTTTTTGGAGGGCCGGGAAAACATTCAGTACTTC. Residues: CASSFLEGRENIQYF.

The gene calls are TRBV4-1 and TRBJ2-2, with no clear D. The CDR3 length is 12 residues. V was clipped by 3 bases and J by 4 bases, with 3 bases between them. The germline gives CDR1 MGHRA, CDR2 YSYEKL. This CDR3 is CASSHSTGELFF. The CDR3, as DNA: TGCGCCAGCAGCCACAGCACCGGGGAGCTGTTTTTT.

V usage is TRBV19 and J usage is TRBJ2-3; TRBD2 aligns across 8 bases. J was trimmed by 0 bases and V by 1 base; bases with no gene match: 3. This CDR3 contains 16 residues. Germline V gene data show CDR1 as LNHDA and CDR2 as SQIVND (reference sequence). CDR3: CASSIGAGESTDTQYF. In nucleotides, the CDR3 is TGTGCCAGTAGTATAGGAGCGGGGGAGAGCACAGATACGCAGTATTTT.

This rearrangement joins TRBV30 to TRBJ2-7, with 7 nucleotides matching TRBD2. This CDR3 has 17 residues. V shed 2 bases and J 3 bases; nucleotides not matched to a gene: 16. Germline assignment: CDR1 GTSNPN and CDR2 SVGIG (reference sequence). The DNA for the CDR3 is TGTGCCTGGAGTAAGGTGTGGCCGGGAGGAGGGGACTACGAGCAGTACTTC. Translating gives CAWSKVWPGGGDYEQYF.